The 32 T cell receptor beta chains given below trace back to one sample, sequenced in a study of graft-versus-host responses after intestinal transplantation. Clones were read by immunoSEQ multiplex PCR, and TCRdb kept only the in-frame ones, dropping some. The sample includes roughly 28,000 clones, just under 95% seen only once; the top ten take over 0.7%. This specimen was PBMCs, taken roughly 68 days after intestinal transplant. The receptors were sampled from a human patient who received an intestinal transplant, so some T cells may come from the graft donor.

The V and J genes are TRBV18 and TRBJ2-5; 7 bases are shared with TRBD2. The V segment lost 5 bases and the J segment 0 bases; nucleotides outside the gene matches: 3. In germline, CDR1 is KGHSH, CDR2 LQKENI. The CDR3 covers 14 residues. Here the CDR3 DNA reads TGTGCCAGCTCAGGGGACTACGACCAAGAGACCCAGTACTTC. Protein sequence: CASSGDYDQETQYF.

This sequence joins TRBV6-6 and TRBJ2-7; 7 nucleotides match TRBD2. After removal of 8 bases from V and 4 bases from J, the junction contained 14 bases not matched to a gene. Per germline, CDR1 MNHNY and CDR2 SVGAGI (reference sequence). This CDR3 spans 15 amino acids. CDR3 loop: CASGRDALLGYEQYF. The CDR3 bases are TGTGCCAGCGGGAGGGACGCGCTACTCGGATACGAGCAGTACTTC.

This chain connects TRBV13 to TRBJ1-1; D call uncertain. Per germline, CDR1 PRHDT and CDR2 FYEKMQ (reference sequence). The CDR3 is 12 residues long. V lost 5 bases, J lost 7 bases, and 11 bases lay in between. As DNA, the CDR3 is TGTGCCAGCAGCGGCCTCGGGAGTGAAGCTTTCTTT. This sequence encodes CASSGLGSEAFF.

V gene TRBV27 combines with J gene TRBJ1-1, with a weak D call TRBD1 (6 bases). The V and J ends lost 7 bases and 5 bases respectively, with 20 bases between them. Germline V gene lookup returns CDR1 MNHEY and CDR2 SMNVEV (reference sequence). The CDR3 runs 15 residues. CDR3 DNA: TGTGCCAGCACCGAGGTGGGGGCGGGAGTAACTGAAGCTTTCTTT. This translates into CASTEVGAGVTEAFF.

V and J are TRBV5-8 and TRBJ1-1, with no clear D. The CDR3 is 16 residues long. Germline loops: CDR1 SGHTS, CDR2 YDEGEE. V lost 3 bases and J lost 1, with 16 bases in between. For the CDR3, the DNA is TGTGCCAGCAGCTCTAGTGGTCTTTACGGGAACACTGAAGCTTTCTTT. Amino acid sequence: CASSSSGLYGNTEAFF. Full variable domain (rest looked up from reference TRBV5-8 and TRBJ1-1): EAGVTQSPTHLIKTRGQQATLRCSPISGHTSVYWYQQALGLGLQFLLWYDEGEERNRGNFPPRFSGRQFPNYSSELNVNALELEDSALYLCASSSSGLYGNTEAFFGQGTRLTVV.

V gene TRBV27 combines with J gene TRBJ1-4; maybe TRBD1 (5 bases). The CDR3 is 14 amino acids. The germline V and J ends were trimmed by 4 bases and 7 bases, with 13 bases remaining between them. Germline V gene sequence: CDR1 MNHEY, CDR2 SMNVEV (reference sequence). CDR3 sequence (DNA): TGTGCCAGCAGTTCCGGATTGGGGGGTGAAAAACTGTTTTTT. Translating gives CASSSGLGGEKLFF.

The rearrangement links TRBV18 to TRBJ2-7, with a tentative D call TRBD1 (5 bases). Germline V gene lookup returns CDR1 KGHSH and CDR2 LQKENI. This CDR3 contains 14 residues. Trimming removed 1 base from V and 5 bases from J, with 12 bases in between. The DNA for the CDR3 is TGTGCCAGCTCACCACAGGGGATGGTCGACGAGCAGTACTTC. Translating it yields CASSPQGMVDEQYF. Supplemented by reference TRBV18 and TRBJ2-7, the full variable domain reads NAGVMQNPRHLVRRRGQEARLRCSPMKGHSHVYWYRQLPEEGLKFMVYLQKENIIDESGMPKERFSAEFPKEGPSILRIQQVVRGDSAAYFCASSPQGMVDEQYFGPGTRLTVT.

This chain uses TRBV9 with TRBJ2-1, with TRBD2 matching 8 bases. The germline CDR1 and CDR2 sequences are SGDLS and YYNGEE. This CDR3 spans 18 amino acids. J lost 1 base, V lost 4 bases, and 13 bases had no gene match. The CDR3 sequence is CASSPQVPGLDSYNEQFF. The CDR3 DNA follows: TGTGCCAGCAGCCCACAGGTGCCGGGACTAGATTCCTACAATGAGCAGTTCTTC. Full variable domain (missing parts from reference TRBV9 and TRBJ2-1): DSGVTQTPKHLITATGQRVTLRCSPRSGDLSVYWYQQSLDQGLQFLIQYYNGEERAKGNILERFSAQQFPDLHSELNLSSLELGDSALYFCASSPQVPGLDSYNEQFFGPGTRLTVL.

The CDR3 coding sequence is TGTGCCAGCAGCTTGGTTCAGGGGACCAATGGCTACACCTTC. Protein: CASSLVQGTNGYTF. The V gene is TRBV5-4, the J gene TRBJ1-2; D might be TRBD1 (6 bases). V shed 0 bases and J shed 6 bases, with 12 bases lying between them. The CDR3 runs to 14 residues. Germline loops: CDR1 SGHNT, CDR2 YYREEE (reference sequence).

The chain couples TRBV11-3 to TRBJ2-1; either TRBD1 or TRBD2 may supply D (5 bases each). Per germline, CDR1 SGHNT and CDR2 YENEEA. V lost 2 bases and J 0 bases, leaving 17 bases between the germline ends. This CDR3 is built from 18 residues. CDR3 loop: CASSLPGPILPSYNEQFF. The CDR3 DNA sequence: TGTGCCAGCAGCTTACCGGGACCCATCCTCCCCTCCTACAATGAGCAGTTCTTC.

V gene TRBV9 combines with J gene TRBJ2-5; 9 bases match TRBD2. Germline CDR1 is SGDLS and CDR2 is YYNGEE. V gave up 2 bases and J gave up 5 bases; unmatched junction bases: 4. The CDR3 runs 14 residues. CDR3 sequence: CASSVLAGEETQYF. In nucleotides, the CDR3 is TGTGCCAGCAGCGTTTTAGCGGGAGAGGAGACCCAGTACTTC.

This chain links TRBV9 with TRBJ1-2; 7 positions match TRBD1. Germline loops: CDR1 SGDLS, CDR2 YYNGEE. V trimming: 2 bases; J trimming: 2 bases; junction bases outside the gene matches: 6. The CDR3 sequence is 15 residues long. CDR3 region: CASSVSTGRNYGYTF. CDR3 DNA: TGTGCCAGCAGCGTTTCGACAGGGAGGAACTATGGCTACACCTTC.

V usage is TRBV28 and J usage is TRBJ2-2; a possible D gene is TRBD2 (5 bases). The CDR3 has 16 residues. The V gene lost 2 bases and the J gene lost 6 bases, with 16 bases spanning the gap. The germline V gene encodes CDR1 MDHEN and CDR2 SYDVKM. DNA of the CDR3: TGTGCCAGCAGTTTAGTTTGGGGAGACCGAGCCGGGGAGCTGTTTTTT. Amino acid sequence: CASSLVWGDRAGELFF.

J is TRBJ2-7 and V is TRBV29-1, with D perhaps assigned TRBD1 or TRBD2 (7 bases each). The germline V and J ends were trimmed by 6 bases and 6 bases, with 15 bases remaining between them. The CDR3 spans 12 residues. The germline V gene encodes CDR1 SQVTM and CDR2 ANQGSEA. CDR3 sequence: CSVGGTVLEQYF. The CDR3 region has the DNA TGCAGCGTCGGGGGGACAGTTCTCGAGCAGTACTTC.

J is TRBJ2-5 and V is TRBV7-7; TRBD2 matches 13 bases. The germline gives CDR1 SSHAT, CDR2 FNYEAQ (reference sequence). The CDR3 sequence is 17 residues long. V gave up 5 bases and J gave up 2 bases; unmatched junction bases: 8. This chain's CDR3 is CASSQGATSGGQETQYF. The CDR3 DNA sequence: TGTGCCAGCAGCCAGGGGGCGACTAGCGGGGGGCAAGAGACCCAGTACTTC.

This chain joins TRBV2 and TRBJ1-6; D is uncertain. Germline V gene lookup returns CDR1 SNHLY and CDR2 FYNNEI. The CDR3 consists of 16 residues. The germline V and J ends were trimmed by 2 bases and 6 bases, with 14 bases remaining between them. As DNA, the CDR3 is TGTGCCAGCAGTGAACTCGACATCCCTGGTAATTCACCCCTCCACTTT. It is translated as CASSELDIPGNSPLHF.

The gene calls are TRBV4-2 and TRBJ1-1; 7 bases agree with TRBD1. Per the germline V gene, CDR1 is LGHNA and CDR2 is YNFKEQ. CDR3 length: 16 residues. V shed 0 bases, J shed 1 base, and the junction held 5 bases outside the gene matches. The CDR3 reads CASSQEWDSPNTEAFF. The CDR3 nucleotides read TGTGCCAGCAGCCAAGAGTGGGACAGTCCGAACACTGAAGCTTTCTTT.

This sequence joins TRBV28 and TRBJ1-5; the match to TRBD1 covers 9 bases. After removal of 3 bases from V and 7 bases from J, the junction contained 7 bases not matched to a gene. Germline CDR1 and CDR2: MDHEN and SYDVKM. The CDR3 loop spans 15 amino acids. The CDR3 nucleotides read TGTGCCAGCAGTTTGGGACAGGGTTATCGGCAGCCCCAGCATTTT. It specifies CASSLGQGYRQPQHF.

The chain carries TRBV19 and TRBJ1-3, with no clear D. Germline V gives CDR1 LNHDA, CDR2 SQIVND (reference sequence). The CDR3 loop spans 14 amino acids. V gave up 5 bases and J gave up 0 bases, with 8 bases separating them. The chain's CDR3 is CASSLWSSGNTIYF. CDR3 sequence (DNA): TGTGCCAGTAGTTTGTGGAGCTCTGGAAACACCATATATTTT.

The rearrangement joins TRBV10-3 to TRBJ2-3; possible D gene TRBD1, 5 bases. Per the germline V gene, CDR1 is ENHRY and CDR2 is SYGVKD. The CDR3 runs to 15 residues. V dropped 3 bases and J dropped 0 bases, with 10 bases sitting between them. CDR3 residues: CAISEGHTSTDTQYF. The CDR3 coding sequence is TGTGCCATCAGTGAAGGACACACGAGCACAGATACGCAGTATTTT.

This chain joins TRBV13 and TRBJ2-2; TRBD2 matches 7 bases. V was pared by 2 bases and J by 5 bases, with 2 bases of the junction left unmatched. Germline V lookup: CDR1 PRHDT, CDR2 FYEKMQ (reference sequence). This CDR3 spans 14 amino acids. For the CDR3, the DNA is TGTGCCAGCAGCTTACTAGCGGAGACCGGGGAGCTGTTTTTT. Amino acids: CASSLLAETGELFF.

CDR3 amino acids: CASNAGTDTYEQYF. The CDR3 DNA follows: TGTGCCAGTAACGCCGGGACCGATACCTACGAGCAGTACTTC. The V and J genes are TRBV19 and TRBJ2-7, with D perhaps TRBD1 or TRBD2 (5 bases each). The germline V gene has CDR1 LNHDA and CDR2 SQIVND (reference sequence). Trimming left V 7 bases short and J 2 bases short, with 15 bases between. The CDR3 runs to 14 residues. Full variable domain (missing parts from reference TRBV19 and TRBJ2-7): DGGITQSPKYLFRKEGQNVTLSCEQNLNHDAMYWYRQDPGQGLRLIYYSQIVNDFQKGDIAEGYSVSREKKESFPLTVTSAQKNPTAFYLCASNAGTDTYEQYFGPGTRLTVT.

The J gene is TRBJ2-1, the V gene TRBV13; 10 bases match TRBD1. V gave up 4 bases and J gave up 4 bases; unmatched junction bases: 7. Germline CDR1 reads PRHDT; CDR2 reads FYEKMQ (reference sequence). This CDR3 spans 16 amino acids. As DNA, the CDR3 is TGTGCCAGCAGCTCTAGAGACAGGGGGCGATACAATGAGCAGTTCTTC. It encodes CASSSRDRGRYNEQFF.

The chain is built from TRBV11-1 and TRBJ2-7; no clear D gene. Germline V gene sequence: CDR1 SGHAT, CDR2 FQDESV (reference sequence). The CDR3 sequence is 14 residues long. V shed 1 base and J shed 1 base, with 8 bases lying between them. The CDR3 DNA is TGTGCCAGCAGCTTAGAGGTCGGGTCCTACGAGCAGTACTTC. Its protein product is CASSLEVGSYEQYF.

The chain is built from TRBV27 and TRBJ2-7, with D tentatively TRBD1 or TRBD2 (5 bases each). The CDR3 is made up of 11 amino acids. From germline, CDR1 is MNHEY and CDR2 SMNVEV (reference sequence). V was pared by 5 bases and J by 6 bases, with 8 bases between. CDR3 protein: CASSEGPEQYF. CDR3 DNA: TGTGCCAGCAGTGAGGGGCCCGAGCAGTACTTC.

The chain carries TRBV4-3 and TRBJ2-7; weak D call: TRBD2 (6 bases). Germline CDR1 is LGHNA and CDR2 is YSLEER. V was trimmed by 0 bases and J by 2 bases, leaving 8 bases between them. This CDR3 has 14 residues. The CDR3 DNA follows: TGCGCCAGCAGCCAAGATGGGGGGACCTACGAGCAGTACTTC. This gives the protein CASSQDGGTYEQYF.

The chain is built from TRBV11-3 and TRBJ1-5, with D maybe TRBD1 (5 bases). Between the trimmed V and J ends, which lost 7 bases and 1 base, there was a span of 20 bases. Germline-derived CDR1 and CDR2 are SGHNT and YENEEA. This CDR3 spans 17 amino acids. In nucleotides, the CDR3 is TGTGCCAGCACACTGGAGGGGCCCACGGAGAGCAATCAGCCCCAGCATTTT. Translating gives CASTLEGPTESNQPQHF.

This chain links TRBV27 with TRBJ2-7; weak D call: TRBD1 (5 bases). V was shortened by 3 bases and J by 2 bases, with 11 bases between the two germline ends. CDR3 length: 14 amino acids. Germline CDR1 is MNHEY and CDR2 is SMNVEV (reference sequence). CDR3 coding DNA: TGTGCCAGCAGTTTTGCAGCAGGGCCCTACGAGCAGTACTTC. It specifies CASSFAAGPYEQYF.

CDR3 in amino acids: CSARDSYEQYF. CDR3 nucleotides: TGCAGTGCTAGGGACTCCTACGAGCAGTACTTC. The chain couples TRBV20-1 to TRBJ2-7; no clear D gene. There are 11 residues in the CDR3. CDR1 is DFQATT and CDR2 is SNEGSKA in the germline V gene (reference sequence). V was pared by 3 bases and J by 0 bases, with 3 bases between.

The chain combines TRBV4-1 with TRBJ2-2; 10 bases map to TRBD2. Germline-derived CDR1 and CDR2 are MGHRA and YSYEKL. V lost 2 bases to trimming and J lost 6 bases; unmatched junction nucleotides: 6. The CDR3 runs to 16 residues. The CDR3 region is CASSQTPSGGPGELFF. The CDR3 DNA sequence: TGCGCCAGCAGCCAAACCCCTAGCGGGGGACCCGGGGAGCTGTTTTTT.

The rearrangement joins TRBV4-2 to TRBJ2-6, with 7 nucleotides matching TRBD1. Germline V lookup: CDR1 LGHNA, CDR2 YNFKEQ. After removal of 1 base from V and 0 bases from J, the junction contained 3 bases not matched to a gene. The CDR3 is made up of 17 amino acids. The CDR3 loop reads CASSQGDSSSGANVLTF. DNA of the CDR3: TGTGCCAGCAGCCAAGGGGACAGTTCCTCTGGGGCCAACGTCCTGACTTTC.

This chain connects TRBV19 to TRBJ1-2, with D possibly TRBD1 on 6 matching bases. There are 13 residues in the CDR3. Germline-derived CDR1 and CDR2 are LNHDA and SQIVND (reference sequence). V gave up 1 base and J gave up 8 bases, with 11 bases separating them. CDR3 residues: CASSIGGLDGYTF. The CDR3 DNA sequence: TGTGCCAGTAGTATAGGGGGGCTCGACGGCTACACCTTC.